These T cell receptor beta chains were read from a single sample in a study of cytomegalovirus exposure and HLA in healthy donors. This table comes from immunoSEQ multiplex PCR, and its TCRdb copy is limited to in-frame clones, with some not included. The table includes approximately 130,000 clones, roughly three quarters detected once. Input material: PBMCs. The receptors stem from a woman aged 40 to 49 in good health and CMV-seronegative. Each CDR3 is given with its conserved first and last residue. A D gene is named only where the DNA matches it firmly. Expanded clones get a size class; other rows say once, few or many, or leave the size out.

TRBJ2-7,NA,TRBV4-1,NA,CASSQVTRTETYEQYF,TGCGCCAGCAGCCAAGTGACCAGGACTGAGACCTACGAGCAGTACTTC
TRBJ1-1,NA,TRBV5-1,NA,CASSSSLTEAFF,TGCGCCAGCAGCTCGTCCCTCACTGAAGCTTTCTTT
TRBJ2-3,NA,TRBV7-2,NA,CASSRDRTIADTQYF,TGTGCCAGCAGCCGCGACAGGACGATCGCGGATACGCAGTATTTT
TRBJ1-1,NA,TRBV19,NA,CASRDPGHKNTEAFF,TGTGCCAGTAGAGATCCGGGACATAAGAACACTGAAGCTTTCTTT
TRBJ2-5,few,TRBV5-8,NA,CASSFGGTQETQYF,TGTGCCAGCAGCTTCGGGGGGACACAAGAGACCCAGTACTTC
TRBJ2-1,NA,TRBV4-2,NA,CASSQEWGYEQFF,TGTGCCAGCAGCCAAGAATGGGGCTACGAGCAGTTCTTC
TRBJ2-2,NA,TRBV7-2,TRBD1,CASSYGQGSVWGELFF,TGTGCCAGCAGCTACGGACAGGGCTCGGTCTGGGGGGAGCTGTTTTTT
TRBJ2-7,NA,TRBV6-5,NA,CASRFDRYSYEQYF,TGTGCCAGCAGGTTTGACAGATACTCCTACGAGCAGTACTTC
TRBJ1-6,NA,TRBV15,NA,CATSRAAGARNSPLHF,TGTGCCACCAGCAGAGCCGCAGGGGCGCGTAATTCACCCCTCCACTTT
TRBJ2-1,NA,TRBV4-2,NA,CASSHLDSDGEQFF,TGTGCCAGCAGCCACCTCGACTCCGACGGGGAGCAGTTCTTC
TRBJ1-2,NA,TRBV2,NA,CAARVGESYGYTF,TGTGCCGCAAGGGTTGGGGAGTCGTATGGCTACACCTTC
TRBJ1-2,NA,TRBV28,NA,CASSPRGGPSRGYTF,TGTGCCAGCAGCCCCCGGGGGGGACCAAGCCGGGGCTACACCTTC
TRBJ1-1,NA,TRBV7-2,NA,CASSIQGWDTEAFF,TGTGCCAGCAGCATCCAGGGGTGGGACACTGAAGCTTTCTTT
TRBJ1-2,NA,TRBV2,NA,CASSVRQNYGYTF,TGTGCCAGCAGTGTCAGACAGAACTATGGCTACACCTTC
TRBJ1-5,NA,TRBV29-1,NA,CSVELAHNQPQHF,TGCAGCGTTGAGTTGGCTCATAATCAGCCCCAGCATTTT
TRBJ2-1,NA,TRBV7-8,TRBD2,CASSLAGTSGGVNEQFF,TGTGCCAGCAGCTTAGCGGGGACTAGCGGGGGGGTAAATGAGCAGTTCTTC
TRBJ1-2,NA,TRBV15,NA,CATSRPEGSLNYGYTF,TGTGCCACCAGCAGGCCCGAGGGCTCACTTAACTATGGCTACACCTTC
TRBJ2-3,NA,TRBV11-3,NA,CASSLAGTAGDTQYF,TGTGCCAGCAGCTTGGCCGGGACGGCGGGGGATACGCAGTATTTT
TRBJ1-3,NA,TRBV29-1,NA,CSVEETLGNTIYF,TGCAGCGTTGAAGAGACACTTGGAAACACCATATATTTT
TRBJ1-2,NA,TRBV29-1,TRBD1,CSVVSGQTNYGYTF,TGCAGCGTTGTATCGGGACAGACTAACTATGGCTACACCTTC
TRBJ2-5,NA,TRBV25-1,TRBD2,CASSEGTSSETQYF,TGTGCCAGCAGTGAGGGGACTAGCTCGGAGACCCAGTACTTC
TRBJ1-3,NA,TRBV10-1,NA,CATPPGTPSGNTIYF,TGCGCCACTCCCCCCGGGACACCCTCTGGAAACACCATATATTTT
TRBJ1-1,NA,TRBV6-1,NA,CASSEEGGRNTEAFF,TGTGCCAGCAGTGAAGAGGGAGGGAGGAACACTGAAGCTTTCTTT
TRBJ1-1,NA,TRBV28,TRBD1,CASRPDRDFWGMNTEAFF,TGTGCCAGCAGACCTGACAGGGATTTTTGGGGCATGAACACTGAAGCTTTCTTT
TRBJ2-7,NA,TRBV6-5,NA,CASSYRGSGYGQYF,TGTGCCAGCAGTTACCGTGGAAGCGGCTACGGGCAGTACTTC